This is a list of T cell receptor beta chains from one sample in a study of tumor-infiltrating lymphocytes in primary liver carcinoma. TCRdb called the multiplex PCR reads again in MiXCR, with one record for every CDR3 protein. The sample records roughly 100,000 distinct CDR3 sequences, 82% being singletons. The specimen was liver tumor tissue from sampling region 3. These receptors all stem from a man in his forties with primary liver carcinoma and hepatitis B virus infection. The CDR3 runs from the conserved cysteine through the conserved F or W. The order of the fields is V gene, clone size, J gene, D gene, CDR3 protein, CDR3 DNA. A D gene is named only where the DNA matches it firmly. A clone size is listed for some rows: how often the clone was seen (once, few, many), or a class if it is expanded.

TRBV10-3	-	TRBJ2-7	-	CAISESRRGGLYEQYF	TGTGCAATCAGTGAGTCTAGGAGAGGGGGGCTCTACGAGCAGTACTTC
TRBV7-3	-	TRBJ2-1	-	CASSLVRDYEQFF	TGTGCCAGCAGCTTAGTGCGGGACTATGAGCAGTTCTTC
TRBV6-5	-	TRBJ2-7	-	CASSARGSGYEQYF	TGTGCCAGCAGTGCTCGAGGAAGCGGGTACGAGCAGTACTTC
TRBV11-2	-	TRBJ2-4	-	CANTTPAVAKTIQYF	TGTGCCAACACCACTCCGGCGGTAGCCAAAACCATTCAGTACTTC
TRBV4-1	-	TRBJ2-7	-	CTSSQVVYSHEQYF	TGCACCAGCAGCCAAGTGGTCTACTCCCACGAGCAGTACTTC
TRBV6-2/TRBV6-3	-	TRBJ2-1	TRBD2	CASSRRLLAANWQFF	TGTGCCAGCAGTCGACGACTACTAGCGGCCAATTGGCAGTTCTTC
TRBV24-1	many	TRBJ2-5	TRBD2	CATSDPLAGGGKTQYF	TGTGCCACCAGTGATCCCCTCGCGGGGGGAGGAAAGACCCAGTACTTC
TRBV5-6	many	TRBJ2-7	TRBD2	CASSLRGLAGTYEQYF	TGTGCCAGCAGCTTAAGGGGACTAGCGGGGACCTACGAGCAGTACTTC
TRBV7-9	-	TRBJ2-1	TRBD2	CASSPRGGWSYNEQFF	TGTGCCAGCAGCCCACGGGGGGGGTGGTCCTACAATGAGCAGTTCTTC
TRBV10-3	-	TRBJ2-3	TRBD2	CTTGLAGADTEYF	TGTACCACTGGACTAGCGGGAGCGGATACGGAGTATTTT
TRBV29-1	few	TRBJ2-7	-	CSVIGAPTYEQYF	TGCAGTGTTATTGGCGCCCCCACCTACGAGCAGTACTTC
TRBV4-2	-	TRBJ2-3	-	CTSSLQARVYTDTQYF	TGTACCAGCAGCCTCCAGGCCAGGGTGTACACAGATACGCAGTATTTT
TRBV7-8	many	TRBJ2-4	-	CASSPLSSGLAKNIQYF	TGTGCCAGCAGCCCCCTTTCCAGCGGATTAGCCAAAAACATTCAGTACTTC
TRBV29-1	-	TRBJ1-2	-	CGDSTWDNYGYTF	TGCGGCGACTCGACATGGGATAACTATGGCTACACCTTC